This T cell receptor beta chain was recorded in a study of neoadjuvant nivolumab and ipilimumab in lung cancer. Points from the study as a whole: TCR sequencing covered a small number of samples. From pretherapy to surgery, tumor richness and clonality rose with dual therapy.

As to this clone: What it binds is unknown.

Germline lookup yields CDR1 SQVTM and CDR2 ANQGSEA. Trimming removed 7 bases from V and 5 bases from J, with 14 bases in between. The CDR3 length is 13 residues. Sequenced by immunoSEQ multiplex PCR; TCRdb stores in-frame clones only, minus some. This sample yields approximately 30,000 clones, of which about 81% are seen a single time; 8.6% belongs to the top ten. V usage is TRBV29-1 and J usage is TRBJ2-2, with a possible D match to TRBD1 (6 bases). This clonotype was sampled from an adult with non-small cell lung cancer. Sample: tumor tissue, taken after neoadjuvant nivolumab, alone or with ipilimumab, at or shortly before surgery. The chain's CDR3 is CSGGHRGTGELFF. The CDR3, as DNA: TGCAGCGGGGGACACCGAGGGACCGGGGAGCTGTTTTTT.